One T cell receptor (beta chain) is described in this entry. Germline V gene lookup returns CDR1 LNHDA and CDR2 SQIVND (reference sequence). J gave up 2 bases and V 6 bases, and 6 bases lay outside the gene matches. This CDR3 region has 15 residues. Method: immunoSEQ multiplex PCR; TCRdb's copy keeps in-frame clones and lacks some. The sample contains about 98,000 clones, around 80% of which appear only once. The data are from a study of control samples from healthy donors and cancer patients. This receptor was identified in a man aged 55 to 70 in good health. This chain uses TRBV19 with TRBJ2-7; 11 bases are a match to TRBD2. Input material: blood. The CDR3 loop is CASRPGLAEPYEQYF. CDR3 bases: TGTGCCAGTAGACCGGGACTAGCGGAACCCTACGAGCAGTACTTC.